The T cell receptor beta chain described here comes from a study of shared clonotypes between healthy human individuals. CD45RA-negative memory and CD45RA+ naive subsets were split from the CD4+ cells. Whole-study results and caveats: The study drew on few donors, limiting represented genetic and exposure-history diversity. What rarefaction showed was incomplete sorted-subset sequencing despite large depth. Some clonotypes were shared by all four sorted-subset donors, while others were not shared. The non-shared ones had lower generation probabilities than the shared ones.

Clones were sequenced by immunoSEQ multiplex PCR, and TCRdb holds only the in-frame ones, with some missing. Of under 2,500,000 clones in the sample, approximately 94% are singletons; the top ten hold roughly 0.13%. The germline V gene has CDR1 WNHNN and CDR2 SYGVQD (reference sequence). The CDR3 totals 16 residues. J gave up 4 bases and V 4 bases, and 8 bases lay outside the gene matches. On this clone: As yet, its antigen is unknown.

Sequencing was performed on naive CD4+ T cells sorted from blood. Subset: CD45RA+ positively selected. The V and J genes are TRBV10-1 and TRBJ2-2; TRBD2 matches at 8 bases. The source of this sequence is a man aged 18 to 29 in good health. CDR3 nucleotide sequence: TGCGCCAGCAGTGGAGCAGCGGGAGTCCGCACCGGGGAGCTGTTTTTT. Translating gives CASSGAAGVRTGELFF.